This entry lists 17 T cell receptor beta chains sequenced from one sample in a study of blood T cell repertoires in COVID-19. Clones were sequenced by immunoSEQ multiplex PCR, and TCRdb holds only the in-frame ones, with some missing. The repertoire holds a few hundred thousand clones, 85% to 90% seen once, with just over 1% in the top ten. The specimen sequenced was PBMCs or T cells enriched from blood (not recorded which). The source is a woman aged 25 to 39 who had been exposed to COVID-19.

This clone occurred once. The CDR3 region is CSVERRDYTDTQYF. In DNA form, the CDR3 reads TGCAGCGTTGAAAGGCGGGACTACACAGATACGCAGTATTTT. This chain joins TRBV29-1 and TRBJ2-3; 7 bases fit TRBD2. Germline trimming cut 2 bases from V and 2 bases from J; bases unmatched to any gene: 4. The CDR3 spans 14 residues. From germline, CDR1 is SQVTM and CDR2 ANQGSEA.

The V and J genes are TRBV28 and TRBJ1-2, with D tentatively TRBD1 (6 bases). The CDR3 loop spans 12 amino acids. V was trimmed by 5 bases and J by 2 bases, leaving 6 bases between them. Germline CDR1 is MDHEN and CDR2 is SYDVKM. The CDR3 DNA reads as TGTGCCAGCAGTGGACAGAACTATGGCTACACCTTC. This gives the protein CASSGQNYGYTF.

J is TRBJ2-1 and V is TRBV27, with 9 bases aligning to TRBD2. Germline-derived CDR1 and CDR2 are MNHEY and SMNVEV (reference sequence). V lost 3 bases, J lost 5 bases, and 5 bases stayed unmatched. This CDR3 region has 15 residues. This CDR3 reads CASSFFSSGNNEQFF. For the CDR3, the DNA is TGTGCCAGCAGTTTCTTCTCTAGCGGGAACAATGAGCAGTTCTTC.

This clone was counted a single time. The chain couples TRBV9 to TRBJ2-7; 7 nucleotides agree with TRBD2. Trimming removed 4 bases from V and 3 bases from J; junction bases left unmatched: 7. The CDR3 is 14 residues long. Germline V gives CDR1 SGDLS, CDR2 YYNGEE. CDR3 sequence (DNA): TGTGCCAGCAGCACAGACACGGGGGGCTACGAGCAGTACTTC. Amino acids: CASSTDTGGYEQYF.

The chain couples TRBV11-3 to TRBJ1-1; 7 nucleotides agree with TRBD1. There are 15 residues in the CDR3. Germline V gene sequence: CDR1 SGHNT, CDR2 YENEEA. The V segment lost 5 bases and the J segment 0 bases; nucleotides outside the gene matches: 6. The CDR3 protein is CASSRGQRLNTEAFF. The CDR3 region has the DNA TGTGCCAGCAGCCGGGGACAGCGATTGAACACTGAAGCTTTCTTT.

This sequence joins TRBV6-5 and TRBJ1-5; 8 nucleotides align to TRBD1. There are 13 residues in the CDR3. CDR1 MNHEY and CDR2 SVGAGI come from the germline V gene. V lost 2 bases to trimming and J lost 9 bases; unmatched junction nucleotides: 3. CDR3 in DNA: TGTGCCAGCAGTTACGGACAGGGCGGGCCCCAGCATTTT. As protein: CASSYGQGGPQHF.

The CDR3 here is CASSLYNEKLFF. The DNA for the CDR3 is TGTGCCAGCAGTTTATACAACGAAAAACTGTTTTTT. The rearrangement links TRBV28 to TRBJ1-4, with D unresolved. V lost 1 base to trimming and J lost 8 bases, with 5 bases between them. The CDR3 consists of 12 residues. CDR1 is MDHEN and CDR2 is SYDVKM in the germline V gene.

Concerning this clone itself: The sample contains more than one DNA sequence encoding this CDR3. The rearrangement uses TRBV9 and TRBJ1-6, with D possibly being TRBD1 (6 bases). Germline CDR1 reads SGDLS; CDR2 reads YYNGEE. The CDR3 has 14 residues. Trimming shortened V by 4 bases and J by 4 bases, and 9 bases separated the two germline ends. Here the CDR3 reads CASSPGQYNSPLHF. In DNA, the CDR3 is TGTGCCAGCAGCCCAGGACAGTATAATTCACCCCTCCACTTT.

The rearrangement links TRBV5-4 to TRBJ1-5, with TRBD1 as a possible D gene (5 bases). Germline V lookup: CDR1 SGHNT, CDR2 YYREEE (reference sequence). V was trimmed by 3 bases and J by 4 bases, leaving 14 bases between them. The CDR3 consists of 15 residues. The chain's CDR3 is CASSSTDQGNQPQHF. DNA of the CDR3: TGTGCCAGCAGCTCGACAGACCAAGGGAATCAGCCCCAGCATTTT.

In its sample, this clone was seen once. The J gene is TRBJ1-5, the V gene TRBV19; no reliable D call. There are 15 residues in the CDR3. Germline CDR1 and CDR2: LNHDA and SQIVND (reference sequence). Trimming took off 3 bases at V and 0 bases at J, with 9 bases between the two ends. CDR3 residues: CASSISEYSNQPQHF. In DNA, the CDR3 is TGTGCCAGTAGTATTTCGGAGTATAGCAATCAGCCCCAGCATTTT.

This clone was seen a single time. The chain joins TRBV30 to TRBJ1-6, with D maybe TRBD1 (6 bases). Germline V gene sequence: CDR1 GTSNPN, CDR2 SVGIG (reference sequence). The CDR3 sequence is 14 residues long. The germline V and J ends were trimmed by 7 bases and 7 bases, with 17 bases remaining between them. The CDR3 nucleotides read TGTGCCTCAAACGCGGGGGGCTGGAATTCACCCCTCCACTTT. It specifies CASNAGGWNSPLHF.

The chain recombines TRBV20-1 with TRBJ1-5, with a weak D call TRBD1 (5 bases). The V end lost 3 bases, the J end lost 2 bases, and 11 bases lay between the germline ends. The CDR3 runs 14 residues. CDR1 and CDR2 (germline): DFQATT, SNEGSKA (reference sequence). CDR3 region: CSASHGAGNQPQHF. The CDR3 region has the DNA TGCAGTGCTAGTCATGGGGCGGGCAATCAGCCCCAGCATTTT.

The CDR3 region is CASSFGGQRTYNEQFF. The CDR3 coding sequence is TGTGCCAGCAGTTTTGGGGGACAGAGAACCTACAATGAGCAGTTCTTC. The rearrangement uses TRBV28 and TRBJ2-1; 7 bases match TRBD1. CDR1 and CDR2 (germline): MDHEN, SYDVKM. J was trimmed by 2 bases and V by 3 bases; bases with no gene match: 7. This CDR3 contains 16 residues.

The CDR3 nucleotides read TGTGCCAGCAGCTTAGACCCCCCGCGGGGACTAGCGGGAGTGGAGACCCAGTACTTC. Translated: CASSLDPPRGLAGVETQYF. The chain couples TRBV7-8 to TRBJ2-5, with 14 nucleotides matching TRBD2. Germline lookup yields CDR1 SGHVS and CDR2 FQNEAQ. Trimming cost V 1 base and J 5 bases; bases outside gene matches: 12. The CDR3 consists of 19 residues. The full variable domain, completed using reference TRBV7-8 and TRBJ2-5, is GAGVSQSPRYKVAKRGQDVALRCDPISGHVSLFWYQQALGQGPEFLTYFQNEAQLDKSGLPSDRFFAERPEGSVSTLKIQRTQQEDSAVYLCASSLDPPRGLAGVETQYFGPGTRLLVL.

This chain links TRBV19 with TRBJ1-3; D might be TRBD1 (6 bases). Trimming cost V 4 bases and J 2 bases, with 15 bases left between them. Germline V gives CDR1 LNHDA, CDR2 SQIVND (reference sequence). This CDR3 contains 16 residues. In DNA form, the CDR3 reads TGTGCCAGTAGTACCCTAACCGGGACACCTGGAAACACCATATATTTT. It specifies CASSTLTGTPGNTIYF.

V is TRBV27 and J is TRBJ1-2, with 8 nucleotides matching TRBD1. The germline V gene encodes CDR1 MNHEY and CDR2 SMNVEV (reference sequence). V shed 5 bases and J 4 bases; nucleotides not matched to a gene: 9. CDR3 length: 15 amino acids. CDR3 nucleotides: TGTGCCAGCAGTCCTAACAGGGGGAGTGGCTATGGCTACACCTTC. As protein: CASSPNRGSGYGYTF.

The chain combines TRBV3-1 (or the pseudogene TRBV3-2) with TRBJ2-1; weak D call: TRBD2 (5 bases). V dropped 4 bases and J dropped 4 bases, with 11 bases sitting between them. Looked up from germline, CDR1 is LGHDT and CDR2 is YNNKEL (reference sequence). The length of the CDR3 is 14 residues. Here the CDR3 DNA reads TGTGCCAGCAGCCGCTGGACTTCTTACAATGAGCAGTTCTTC. It yields the protein CASSRWTSYNEQFF.